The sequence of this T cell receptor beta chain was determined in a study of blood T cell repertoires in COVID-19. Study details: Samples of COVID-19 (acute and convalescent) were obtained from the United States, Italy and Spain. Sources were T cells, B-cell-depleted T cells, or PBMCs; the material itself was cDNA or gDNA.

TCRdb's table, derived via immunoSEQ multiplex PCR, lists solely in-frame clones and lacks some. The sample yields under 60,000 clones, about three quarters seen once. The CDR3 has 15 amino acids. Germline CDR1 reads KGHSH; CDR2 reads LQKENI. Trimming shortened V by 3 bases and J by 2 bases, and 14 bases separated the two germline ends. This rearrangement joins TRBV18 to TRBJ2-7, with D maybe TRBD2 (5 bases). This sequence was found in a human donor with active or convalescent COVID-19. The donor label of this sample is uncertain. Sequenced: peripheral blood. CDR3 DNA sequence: TGTGCCAGCTCACCGGGAACTAGTTTTGCCTACGAGCAGTACTTC. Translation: CASSPGTSFAYEQYF.